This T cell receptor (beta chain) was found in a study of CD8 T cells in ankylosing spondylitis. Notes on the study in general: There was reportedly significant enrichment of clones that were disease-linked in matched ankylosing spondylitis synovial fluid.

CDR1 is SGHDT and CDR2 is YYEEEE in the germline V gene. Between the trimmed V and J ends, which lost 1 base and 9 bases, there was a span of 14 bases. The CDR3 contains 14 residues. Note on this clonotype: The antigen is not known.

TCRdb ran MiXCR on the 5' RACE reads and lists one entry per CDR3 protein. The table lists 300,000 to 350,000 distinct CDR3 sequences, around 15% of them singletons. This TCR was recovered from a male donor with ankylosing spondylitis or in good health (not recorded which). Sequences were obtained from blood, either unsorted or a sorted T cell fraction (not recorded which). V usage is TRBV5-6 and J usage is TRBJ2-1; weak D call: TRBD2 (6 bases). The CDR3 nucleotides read TGTGCCAGCAGCTTGAGACTAGTCGAGGCTGAGCAGTTCTTC. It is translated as CASSLRLVEAEQFF.